This TCR beta chain was found in a study of T cells in Graves' hyperthyroidism and ophthalmopathy. Amplified TCR beta CDR3 regions came from RNA transcripts. Initially, a first-round RT-PCR of the TCR CDR3 employed the HTBI primer set. MiXCR, applied by TCRdb to the multiplex PCR reads, yields one record per CDR3 protein. Of a few hundred thousand distinct CDR3 sequences listed, about a sixth were seen once; the top ten hold about a quarter. CDR1 is SGHDT and CDR2 is YYEEEE in the germline V gene. The CDR3 is 16 residues long. V gave up 4 bases and J gave up 1 base, with 14 bases separating them. The source material was blood. The chain links TRBV5-6 to TRBJ2-2; D possibly uses TRBD1 or TRBD2 (5 bases each). The receptor was isolated from a woman in her late teens or twenties with Graves' hyperthyroidism that later progressed to Graves' ophthalmopathy. CDR3 DNA sequence: TGTGCCAGCAGCGATTGGGGACGGAAGAACACCGGGGAGCTGTTTTTT. Amino acids: CASSDWGRKNTGELFF.